A selection of T cell receptor beta chains follows, all from one sample in a study of human T cells and chemical hapten exposure. In TCRdb, the RACE reads were re-called with MiXCR into one record per CDR3 protein. The sample holds under 400,000 distinct CDR3 sequences, around 5.5% seen once. The starting material was whole blood, obtained in connection with sensitization to the hapten diphenylcyclopropenone (DPC). The source is a woman between 45 and 60 years old with alopecia areata. Some clones in this sample may be carry-over from other donors' samples. Both conserved end residues are trimmed from each CDR3. Where a row states a size, it is once, few, many or the class of an expanded clone; other rows omit it.

V	length	J	size	CDR3
TRBV11-2	17	TRBJ2-7	NA	ASSHPLSGVNPEPYEQY
TRBV3-1	16	TRBJ2-1	few	ASSQYTGTSGRADEQF
TRBV28	14	TRBJ1-5	many	ASSSLPGTGDQPQH
TRBV2	12	TRBJ2-3	NA	ASTLDSVTDTQY
TRBV7-9	12	TRBJ1-1	many	ASSSQGSSTEAF
TRBV29-1	12	TRBJ2-2	few	SGGAAPNTGELF
TRBV16	13	TRBJ1-5	many	ASSESATGSKPQH
TRBV7-9	14	TRBJ2-2	many	ASSFFLAGVPGELF
TRBV10-3	11	TRBJ2-7	NA	ATTAASLGEQY
TRBV20-1	13	TRBJ1-2	NA	SAREGQGRGYGYT
TRBV7-8	16	TRBJ2-2	NA	ASSLSVTGGPGTGELF
TRBV14	12	TRBJ2-7	few	ASSPIVDSYEQY
TRBV9	15	TRBJ2-5	many	ASSVGRREGLGETQY
TRBV3-1	13	TRBJ2-7	many	ASSQERDRDHEQY
TRBV25-1	11	TRBJ1-4	few	ASRLQGREKLF
TRBV12-3/TRBV12-4	11	TRBJ2-1	few	ASSFRGFYEQF
TRBV28	11	TRBJ1-2	many	ASTSRSQGGYT
TRBV6-2/TRBV6-3	13	TRBJ2-7	many	ASSFRLAGGDEQY
TRBV6-5	13	TRBJ2-2	NA	ASIPGTGNTGELF
TRBV12-3/TRBV12-4	9	TRBJ1-1	NA	ASSLEAGAF
TRBV28	10	TRBJ1-1	many	ASSTGGYEAF
TRBV7-9	12	TRBJ2-5	many	ASSSGTGGETQY
TRBV14	12	TRBJ1-4	many	ASSRSQGTEKLF
TRBV24-1	13	TRBJ2-3	many	ATSARDRTTDTQY
TRBV12-3/TRBV12-4	12	TRBJ2-7	NA	ASRPSGLLNEQY
TRBV5-1	11	TRBJ2-1	NA	ASSLQNRDEQF
TRBV5-6	13	TRBJ1-1	few	ASSFGSSGNTEAF
TRBV11-2	11	TRBJ1-1	few	ASRTTGGTEAF
TRBV6-1	13	TRBJ1-1	many	ASRSPGQGVPEAF
TRBV15	11	TRBJ1-2	many	ATSTGGAYGYT
TRBV7-2	14	TRBJ1-6	NA	ASSSIGGRRYSPLH